This entry is about one TCR beta chain. Its antigen is unknown. The sample comes from a study of CD8+CD57+ T cells in acquired aplastic anemia. For the study at large: Isolated CD4+ and CD8+ cells, once sorted, yielded DNA averaging about 3.2 ug. The study obtained 9 million to 13 million reads on average for CD4+ cells from healthy donors. Study-level results: Patients and controls shared 25 to 35 CD8+ CDR3 sequences, which appeared highly expressed in patients and within their immunodominant clones.

This CDR3 region has 16 residues. The J segment lost 2 bases and the V segment lost 9 bases, leaving 5 bases of the junction unmatched. The germline V gene encodes CDR1 WSHSY and CDR2 SAAADI. Genomic DNA served as template for TCR beta VDJ and CDR3 profiling. MiXCR, run by TCRdb on the reads, gives a single entry per CDR3 protein. The sample shows some 190,000 distinct CDR3 sequences, 46% of them seen only once. The V gene is TRBV10-2, the J gene TRBJ2-2; TRBD2 aligns across 14 bases. What was sequenced was sorted CD4+, CD8+, or CD8+CD57+ T cells (not recorded which) from PBMCs. This TCR was recovered from a human donor in good health. The CDR3 loop reads CASRTSGRTNTGELFF. CDR3 bases: TGCGCCAGTAGGACTAGCGGGAGGACCAACACCGGGGAGCTGTTTTTT.